These 27 T cell receptor beta chains were all obtained from the same sample, sequenced in a study of CDR3 diversity in severe acne. One entry per CDR3 protein results from TCRdb running MiXCR on the PCR reads. Among about 84,000 distinct CDR3 sequences listed, about 54% were seen once. What was sequenced was blood. Receptor source: a male donor in good health, without acne.

The chain carries TRBV12-3 or TRBV12-4 and TRBJ2-5; TRBD2 aligns across 12 bases. This CDR3 contains 19 residues. V shed 6 bases and J 4 bases; nucleotides not matched to a gene: 18. Here the CDR3 reads CASSSRLTSGREVRETQYF. CDR3 DNA: TGTGCCAGCAGCTCGCGGTTGACTAGCGGGAGAGAGGTCAGAGAGACCCAGTACTTC.

The rearrangement joins TRBV5-4 to TRBJ1-2; D not certain. CDR1 is SGHNT, CDR2 YYREEE, per germline (reference sequence). The CDR3 contains 12 residues. Trimming shortened V by 2 bases and J by 8 bases, and 10 bases separated the two germline ends. CDR3 bases: TGTGCCAGCAGCTTTTACCCTGGCGGCTACACCTTC. Translating gives CASSFYPGGYTF.

The V and J genes are TRBV24-1 and TRBJ1-1; 11 nucleotides align to TRBD1. V trimming: 3 bases; J trimming: 13 bases; junction bases outside the gene matches: 3. Germline V gene sequence: CDR1 KGHDR, CDR2 SFDVKD. The CDR3 has 12 residues. Written as DNA, the CDR3 is TGTGCCACCAGTGATGGGACAGGGGGAATTTTCTTT. Its protein product is CATSDGTGGIFF.

This clonotype was picked up one time. The chain recombines TRBV10-3 with TRBJ1-2, with 8 positions matching TRBD1. Germline CDR1 and CDR2: ENHRY and SYGVKD. The CDR3 covers 12 residues. V lost 11 bases to trimming and J lost 5 bases; unmatched junction nucleotides: 7. CDR3 DNA sequence: TGTGCCGGGCGGACAGGGCCTTATGGCTACACCTTC. It codes for CAGRTGPYGYTF.

The chain is built from TRBV11-2 and TRBJ2-7, with D unresolved. This CDR3 is 11 amino acids long. Germline V gene data show CDR1 as SGHAT and CDR2 as FQNNGV. V was cut by 5 bases and J by 9 bases, with 11 bases left in between. The CDR3: CASSVVLAQYF. The CDR3 DNA is TGTGCCAGCAGCGTGGTCTTGGCGCAGTACTTC.

A word on this clonotype: It is unclear where the CDR3 begins or ends on the DNA, so no DNA is shown, and the CDR3 is as TCRdb lists it. The gene calls are TRBV24-1 and TRBJ2-7; TRBD2 reflects the table's D call only, with no check against the DNA. Germline V lookup: CDR1 KGHDR, CDR2 SFDVKD. Termini included, the CDR3 measures 24 amino acids. The CDR3 spells CAHPEDSSFYICSARRDSSYEQYF.

CDR3 protein: CASSLTPGTGDSPLHF. The CDR3 DNA reads as TGCGCCAGCAGCCTTACTCCCGGGACAGGGGATTCACCCCTCCACTTT. This rearrangement joins TRBV5-1 to TRBJ1-6; 10 bases match TRBD1. Trimming at V came to 4 bases and at J to 8 bases, leaving 9 bases not matched to a gene. CDR3 length: 16 residues. CDR1 is SGHRS, CDR2 YFSETQ, per germline.

The CDR3 nucleotides are TGTGCCAGTAGCGGAGCCTCGGACGGGAATCAGCCCCAGCATTTT. This gives the protein CASSGASDGNQPQHF. The chain employs TRBV19 and TRBJ1-5; D is unclear. V was shortened by 6 bases and J by 4 bases, with 16 bases between the two germline ends. The germline V gene encodes CDR1 LNHDA and CDR2 SQIVND (reference sequence). The CDR3 is 15 amino acids.

V usage is TRBV20-1 and J usage is TRBJ2-5; 10 bases match TRBD1. The CDR3 sequence is 14 residues long. Germline assignment: CDR1 DFQATT and CDR2 SNEGSKA (reference sequence). The J segment lost 5 bases and the V segment lost 6 bases, leaving 9 bases of the junction unmatched. CDR3 in amino acids: CSAFRDRGEETQYF. The CDR3 DNA follows: TGCAGTGCCTTTCGGGACAGGGGAGAGGAGACCCAGTACTTC.

This clonotype was seen at least ten times. The genes are TRBV5-8 and TRBJ2-3, with D unresolved. The germline gives CDR1 SGHTS, CDR2 YDEGEE. V lost 4 bases and J lost 0, with 12 bases in between. CDR3 length equals 15 residues. CDR3 residues: CASSPRHASTDTQYF. The CDR3 DNA sequence: TGTGCCAGCAGCCCCCGCCACGCTAGCACAGATACGCAGTATTTT.

The sample holds many counts of this clonotype. This chain connects TRBV5-5 to TRBJ2-5; 7 bases are shared with TRBD1. In germline, CDR1 is SGHKS, CDR2 YYEKEE (reference sequence). The CDR3 consists of 14 residues. The ends lost 3 bases at V and 5 bases at J; junction bases unmatched: 7. CDR3 DNA sequence: TGTGCCAGCAGCTCCGGGACAGTGTTGGAGACCCAGTACTTC. It codes for CASSSGTVLETQYF.

This clonotype was seen at least ten times. The chain recombines TRBV6-1 with TRBJ2-3; 9 bases are a match to TRBD2. Looked up from germline, CDR1 is MNHNS and CDR2 is SASEGT. The J segment lost 5 bases and the V segment lost 7 bases, leaving 10 bases of the junction unmatched. The CDR3 covers 15 residues. The CDR3, as DNA: TGTGCCAGCAACCCTTTAGCGGGAGAGCGAGATACGCAGTATTTT. It codes for CASNPLAGERDTQYF.

This clonotype was observed a few times. This chain uses TRBV6-5 with TRBJ2-7; D not certain. Per germline, CDR1 MNHEY and CDR2 SVGAGI. The CDR3 spans 11 residues. V lost 7 bases and J 5 bases, leaving 9 bases between the germline ends. The CDR3 loop is CASKSVDEQYF. CDR3 nucleotides: TGTGCCAGCAAAAGCGTTGACGAGCAGTACTTC.

This rearrangement joins TRBV29-1 to TRBJ1-2; D not certain. This CDR3 comprises 11 residues. Looked up from germline, CDR1 is SQVTM and CDR2 is ANQGSEA. The V and J ends lost 7 bases and 4 bases respectively, with 10 bases between them. The CDR3 DNA follows: TGCAGCGCCCGACCGCTCTATGGCTACACCTTC. Translating gives CSARPLYGYTF.

The rearrangement joins TRBV5-1 to TRBJ2-7; 10 positions agree with TRBD1. The CDR3 covers 14 residues. Germline V CDR1 and CDR2: SGHRS, YFSETQ. V was clipped by 2 bases and J by 8 bases; unmatched bases: 7. CDR3 residues: CASSFRDRGKKQYF. The CDR3 DNA is TGCGCCAGCAGCTTCCGGGACAGGGGAAAGAAGCAGTACTTC.

Details on this clonotype: The CDR3 does not end in the conserved phenylalanine or tryptophan, so this is likely a read error. The DNA is omitted, as the CDR3 cannot be located on it reliably, and the CDR3 follows TCRdb's listing. The rearrangement uses TRBV24-1 and TRBJ2-6; the table's D call, TRBD1, was not checked against the DNA. CDR1 is KGHDR, CDR2 SFDVKD, per germline. The CDR3 length equals 11 residues, ends included. This chain's CDR3 is CATSDIGTDWA.

Ten or more counts support this clonotype. This chain uses TRBV7-3 with TRBJ1-1, with D perhaps TRBD1 (5 bases). Trimming pared 1 base from V and 1 base from J, leaving 13 bases between. The CDR3 sequence is 16 residues long. Germline V gives CDR1 SGHTA, CDR2 FQGTGA. The CDR3 sequence is CASSLNSRAANTEAFF. CDR3 nucleotides: TGTGCCAGCAGCTTAAATTCCAGGGCAGCGAACACTGAAGCTTTCTTT.

The chain combines TRBV20-1 with TRBJ2-1; 12 positions agree with TRBD2. CDR3 size: 14 residues. Per the germline V gene, CDR1 is DFQATT and CDR2 is SNEGSKA (reference sequence). The ends lost 5 bases at V and 7 bases at J; junction bases unmatched: 6. In DNA, the CDR3 is TGCAGTGCTCACCTAGCGGGAGGGCCAAATGAGCAGTTCTTC. It yields the protein CSAHLAGGPNEQFF.

The genes are TRBV9 and TRBJ2-5; TRBD1 matches 10 bases. Germline V CDR1 and CDR2: SGDLS, YYNGEE. Trimming at V came to 0 bases and at J to 4 bases, leaving 3 bases not matched to a gene. This CDR3 has 15 residues. This chain's CDR3 is CASSVGDRGRETQYF. The CDR3 region has the DNA TGTGCCAGCAGCGTAGGGGACAGGGGACGAGAGACCCAGTACTTC. The whole variable domain, remainder taken from reference TRBV9 and TRBJ2-5, is DSGVTQTPKHLITATGQRVTLRCSPRSGDLSVYWYQQSLDQGLQFLIQYYNGEERAKGNILERFSAQQFPDLHSELNLSSLELGDSALYFCASSVGDRGRETQYFGPGTRLLVL.

This clonotype was recorded at least ten times. The chain has TRBV20-1 and TRBJ2-7; D is perhaps TRBD2 (6 bases). Trimming took off 0 bases at V and 7 bases at J, with 16 bases between the two ends. The CDR3 loop spans 14 amino acids. The germline gives CDR1 DFQATT, CDR2 SNEGSKA (reference sequence). The CDR3 reads CSARDGSTGGEQYF. CDR3 nucleotides: TGCAGTGCTAGAGACGGCTCTACTGGGGGGGAGCAGTACTTC.

The V and J genes are TRBV20-1 and TRBJ2-7; 8 nucleotides agree with TRBD2. From germline, CDR1 is DFQATT and CDR2 SNEGSKA (reference sequence). The CDR3 is 12 amino acids. V lost 6 bases, J lost 3 bases, and 4 bases stayed unmatched. CDR3 sequence: CSAPGGVYEQYF. Here the CDR3 DNA reads TGCAGTGCCCCGGGGGGGGTCTACGAGCAGTACTTC.

Worth noting for this clonotype: An end of the junction does not agree with germline; a read error may underlie this. CDR3 in amino acids: CASSSPGGAYEQHF. The CDR3 DNA follows: TGTGCCAGCAGCTCACCGGGGGGTGCCTACGAGCAGCACTTC. This rearrangement joins TRBV7-9 to TRBJ2-7, with 7 nucleotides matching TRBD2. Germline V gene lookup returns CDR1 SEHNR and CDR2 FQNEAQ (reference sequence). CDR3 size: 14 residues.

This clonotype was seen repeatedly, ten times or more. The chain carries TRBV7-9 and TRBJ2-7, with 9 bases matching TRBD1. This CDR3 has 15 residues. The germline V gene has CDR1 SEHNR and CDR2 FQNEAQ (reference sequence). V trimming: 5 bases; J trimming: 2 bases; junction bases outside the gene matches: 7. CDR3 in DNA: TGTGCCAGCAGCCCTAGGCGGACAGGGGCCTACGAGCAGTACTTC. It translates to CASSPRRTGAYEQYF.

This clonotype has only a few counts. The gene calls are TRBV25-1 and TRBJ2-7; perhaps TRBD1 as D (5 bases). V was trimmed by 3 bases and J by 2 bases, leaving 14 bases between them. Germline V gene lookup returns CDR1 MGHDK and CDR2 SYGVNS. The CDR3 sequence is 15 residues long. The CDR3 sequence is CASSDLGQDTYEQYF. In DNA, the CDR3 is TGTGCCAGCAGTGATCTGGGGCAGGACACCTACGAGCAGTACTTC.

The table lists this clonotype with a few counts. This rearrangement joins TRBV25-1 to TRBJ1-5, with D uncertain. The CDR3 has 16 residues. V was trimmed by 1 base and J by 5 bases, leaving 15 bases between them. Germline values: CDR1 MGHDK, CDR2 SYGVNS. The CDR3 reads CASSEWGSGNDQPQHF. CDR3 sequence (DNA): TGTGCCAGCAGTGAATGGGGAAGCGGCAATGATCAGCCCCAGCATTTT.

At least ten counts were recorded for this clonotype. The V and J genes are TRBV5-1 and TRBJ1-4, with D perhaps matching TRBD1 (5 bases). CDR1 is SGHRS, CDR2 YFSETQ, per germline. This CDR3 region has 18 residues. V lost 0 bases, J lost 7 bases, and 22 bases lay in between. This CDR3 is CASSLGGRSQGEGEKLFF. The CDR3 DNA is TGCGCCAGCAGCTTGGGGGGAAGATCCCAGGGAGAAGGTGAAAAACTGTTTTTT.

The sample holds many counts of this clonotype. The chain combines TRBV29-1 with TRBJ1-5, with TRBD1 as a possible D gene (6 bases). The length of the CDR3 is 14 residues. The germline V and J ends were trimmed by 6 bases and 0 bases, with 12 bases remaining between them. Germline loops: CDR1 SQVTM, CDR2 ANQGSEA. CDR3 nucleotide sequence: TGCAGCGTCGGCGGACAGCATAGCAATCAGCCCCAGCATTTT. It specifies CSVGGQHSNQPQHF.